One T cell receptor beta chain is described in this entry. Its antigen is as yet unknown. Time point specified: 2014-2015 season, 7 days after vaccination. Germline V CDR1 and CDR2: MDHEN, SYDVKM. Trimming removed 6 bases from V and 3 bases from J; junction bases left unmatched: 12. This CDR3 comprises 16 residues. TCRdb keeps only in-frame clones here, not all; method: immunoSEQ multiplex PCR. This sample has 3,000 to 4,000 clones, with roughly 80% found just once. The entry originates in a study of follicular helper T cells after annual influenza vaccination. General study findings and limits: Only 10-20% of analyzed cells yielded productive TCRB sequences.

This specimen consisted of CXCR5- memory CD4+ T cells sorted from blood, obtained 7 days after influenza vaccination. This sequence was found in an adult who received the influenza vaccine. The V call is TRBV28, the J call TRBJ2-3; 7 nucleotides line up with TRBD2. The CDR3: CASSDSERGGTDTQYF. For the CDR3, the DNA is TGTGCCAGCAGCGATTCCGAGCGGGGTGGGACAGATACGCAGTATTTT.